This TCR beta chain was sequenced for a study of blood T cell repertoires in COVID-19. Looking at the study overall: Some COVID-19 samples were acute and others convalescent; all came from the United States, Italy and Spain.

This clone was seen a few times. Authors' methods: Using reference gene primer amplification, nucleated cell counts were estimated. Method: immunoSEQ multiplex PCR; TCRdb's copy keeps in-frame clones and lacks some. For V, J and clone size, that table is used; D and trimming come from the DNA. The sample records fewer than 25,000 clones, roughly 91% being singletons. This sequence originates from a man between 65 and 85 years old with acute or convalescent COVID-19. The source material was peripheral blood.

CDR3 in DNA: TGTGCCATCAGTGTGACAGGGGGGTACAATGAGCAGTTCTTC. Amino acids: CAISVTGGYNEQFF. This chain uses TRBV10-3 with TRBJ2-1; the match to TRBD1 covers 9 bases. The CDR3 totals 14 residues. The germline V gene encodes CDR1 ENHRY and CDR2 SYGVKD. Trimming at V came to 4 bases and at J to 4 bases, leaving 2 bases not matched to a gene.